One sample yielded the 16 T cell receptor beta chains listed below, sequenced in a study of early T cells in non-severe SARS-CoV-2 infection. Via MiXCR, TCRdb re-called the 5' RACE reads, giving one row per CDR3 protein. In the table there are roughly 80,000 distinct CDR3 sequences, more than 12% of which are singletons. Specimen: whole blood. These receptors came from an adult who was a healthcare worker with PCR-confirmed SARS-CoV-2 infection or an uninfected control (not recorded which).

The chain recombines TRBV7-8 with TRBJ2-2; 8 nucleotides match TRBD2. V dropped 1 base and J dropped 5; count of bases not matched to a gene: 6. Germline assignment: CDR1 SGHVS and CDR2 FQNEAQ. The CDR3 is 16 residues long. This CDR3 is CASSLDAGGGTGELFF. The CDR3 DNA follows: TGTGCCAGCAGCTTAGATGCGGGAGGCGGAACCGGGGAGCTGTTTTTT.

This clonotype was seen ten or more times. This chain connects TRBV5-5 to TRBJ2-6; D might be TRBD2 (5 bases). The germline V gene has CDR1 SGHKS and CDR2 YYEKEE (reference sequence). V lost 1 base and J lost 4, with 9 bases in between. The CDR3 extends over 15 amino acids. The CDR3 reads CASSLRETGANVLTF. CDR3 bases: TGTGCCAGCAGCTTGCGGGAAACCGGGGCCAACGTCCTGACTTTC. Full variable domain (missing parts from reference TRBV5-5 and TRBJ2-6): DAGVTQSPTHLIKTRGQQVTLRCSPISGHKSVSWYQQVLGQGPQFIFQYYEKEERGRGNFPDRFSARQFPNYSSELNVNALLLGDSALYLCASSLRETGANVLTFGAGSRLTVL.

This clonotype has more than one count but fewer than ten. The rearrangement links TRBV7-9 to TRBJ1-4, with D unclear. V was shortened by 5 bases and J by 8 bases, with 18 bases between the two germline ends. In germline, CDR1 is SEHNR, CDR2 FQNEAQ (reference sequence). CDR3 length: 15 amino acids. DNA for the CDR3: TGTGCCAGCAGCCGTAATCGGGGTATTGGGGAAAAACTGTTTTTT. Its translation: CASSRNRGIGEKLFF.

This clonotype was observed a handful of times. The rearrangement joins TRBV7-8 to TRBJ2-5, with D possibly TRBD1 on 6 matching bases. Trimming left V 2 bases short and J 2 bases short, with 12 bases between. Germline lookup yields CDR1 SGHVS and CDR2 FQNEAQ. This CDR3 has 15 residues. CDR3 nucleotides: TGTGCCAGCAGCTTACTCGGGACACCTCAAGAGACCCAGTACTTC. Amino acids: CASSLLGTPQETQYF.

This clonotype has a handful of counts. The chain combines TRBV5-1 with TRBJ2-7; TRBD2 aligns across 11 bases. The CDR3 sequence is 13 residues long. The V segment lost 0 bases and the J segment 11 bases; nucleotides outside the gene matches: 4. Germline CDR1 SGHRS, CDR2 YFSETQ. The CDR3 sequence is CASSLGLAGSEYF. DNA of the CDR3: TGCGCCAGCAGCTTGGGACTAGCGGGGTCGGAGTACTTC.

About this clonotype: Just one base apart from a much larger clone, this may be a read error. The final CDR3 position lacks the conserved phenylalanine or tryptophan, pointing to a likely read error. CDR3 amino acids: CASSQDNRLVEKLFY. For the CDR3, the DNA is TGTGCCAGCAGCCAAGACAACAGATTGGTTGAAAAACTGTTTTAT. This chain links TRBV4-2 with TRBJ1-4; D unresolved. The CDR3 sequence is 15 residues long. The germline V gene encodes CDR1 LGHNA and CDR2 YNFKEQ. The germline V and J ends were trimmed by 0 bases and 7 bases, with 12 bases remaining between them.

The sample holds a few counts of this clonotype. The chain carries TRBV20-1 and TRBJ1-4; unclear D gene. The CDR3 sequence is 14 residues long. The V gene's germline CDR1 is DFQATT and CDR2 SNEGSKA (reference sequence). Trimming cost V 2 bases and J 0 bases, with 7 bases left between them. CDR3: CSARRLATNEKLFF. The CDR3 DNA sequence: TGCAGTGCTAGAAGACTTGCAACTAATGAAAAACTGTTTTTT.

The chain links TRBV18 to TRBJ1-3, with no clear D. The germline V and J ends were trimmed by 4 bases and 0 bases, with 7 bases remaining between them. CDR1 is KGHSH, CDR2 LQKENI, per germline. CDR3 length: 14 amino acids. CDR3: CASSRETSGNTIYF. In nucleotides, the CDR3 is TGTGCCAGCTCACGGGAGACCTCTGGAAACACCATATATTTT. Filled out from reference TRBV18 and TRBJ1-3, the complete variable domain reads NAGVMQNPRHLVRRRGQEARLRCSPMKGHSHVYWYRQLPEEGLKFMVYLQKENIIDESGMPKERFSAEFPKEGPSILRIQQVVRGDSAAYFCASSRETSGNTIYFGEGSWLTVV.

This clonotype was found many times. The chain recombines TRBV20-1 with TRBJ1-1; TRBD1 matches 11 bases. The CDR3 has 15 amino acids. CDR1 is DFQATT and CDR2 is SNEGSKA in the germline V gene (reference sequence). The V segment lost 6 bases and the J segment 7 bases; nucleotides outside the gene matches: 13. The CDR3 loop is CSAVPGQGVEGEAFF. The CDR3 bases are TGCAGTGCCGTACCGGGACAGGGGGTAGAGGGTGAAGCTTTCTTT.

This clonotype was seen ten or more times. The chain carries TRBV20-1 and TRBJ2-2, with D maybe TRBD2 (5 bases). Germline CDR1 reads DFQATT; CDR2 reads SNEGSKA (reference sequence). This CDR3 region has 13 residues. Trimming removed 6 bases at V and 1 base at J, with 9 bases between. CDR3 DNA: TGCAGTGCCGCACTAGAGAACACCGGGGAGCTGTTTTTT. The encoded protein is CSAALENTGELFF.

This rearrangement joins TRBV11-2 to TRBJ2-1; 12 bases are shared with TRBD2. This CDR3 has 15 residues. The germline gives CDR1 SGHAT, CDR2 FQNNGV. J lost 4 bases, V lost 3 bases, and 1 base had no gene match. The CDR3 spells CASSFGLAGYNEQFF. CDR3 bases: TGTGCCAGCAGCTTCGGACTAGCGGGGTACAATGAGCAGTTCTTC.

This clonotype has more than one count but fewer than ten. This chain joins TRBV10-2 and TRBJ1-6; D is unclear. The germline V gene has CDR1 WSHSY and CDR2 SAAADI. This CDR3 contains 14 residues. Trimming took 5 bases from V and 4 from J, leaving 9 bases between them. In nucleotides, the CDR3 is TGCGCCAGCAGTAGAGACGGGTATAATTCACCCCTCCACTTT. As protein: CASSRDGYNSPLHF.

The chain links TRBV14 to TRBJ2-3; D is unresolved. Germline V CDR1 and CDR2: SGHDN, FVKESK. Trimming took 10 bases from V and 6 from J, leaving 8 bases between them. The CDR3 covers 10 residues. The CDR3 here is CATWVDTQYF. Written as DNA, the CDR3 is TGTGCCACTTGGGTGGATACGCAGTATTTT. The full variable domain, with the rest looked up from reference TRBV14 and TRBJ2-3, is EAGVTQFPSHSVIEKGQTVTLRCDPISGHDNLYWYRRVMGKEIKFLLHFVKESKQDESGMPNNRFLAERTGGTYSTLKVQPAELEDSGVYFCATWVDTQYFGPGTRLTVL.

The V gene is TRBV30, the J gene TRBJ2-2, with no clear D. Trimming pared 5 bases from V and 4 bases from J, leaving 8 bases between. CDR3 size: 12 residues. Per the germline V gene, CDR1 is GTSNPN and CDR2 is SVGIG (reference sequence). The CDR3 nucleotides are TGTGCCTGGGTAGCCGCCACCGGGGAGCTGTTTTTT. Its translation is CAWVAATGELFF.

This chain uses TRBV18 with TRBJ2-7; D is uncertain. Germline V CDR1 and CDR2: KGHSH, LQKENI. V lost 0 bases and J lost 2, with 8 bases in between. This CDR3 is 14 amino acids long. CDR3 sequence (DNA): TGTGCCAGCTCACCACCGAGACGGACCTACGAGCAGTACTTC. It codes for CASSPPRRTYEQYF. Full variable domain (remainder filled in from reference TRBV18 and TRBJ2-7): NAGVMQNPRHLVRRRGQEARLRCSPMKGHSHVYWYRQLPEEGLKFMVYLQKENIIDESGMPKERFSAEFPKEGPSILRIQQVVRGDSAAYFCASSPPRRTYEQYFGPGTRLTVT.

This clonotype was observed once. The chain recombines TRBV29-1 with TRBJ2-1; 10 bases map to TRBD2. The CDR3 length is 15 residues. The J segment lost 7 bases and the V segment lost 4 bases, leaving 10 bases of the junction unmatched. Per germline, CDR1 SQVTM and CDR2 ANQGSEA. The CDR3 nucleotides are TGCAGCGTTGGGAGACTAGCGGGCACGTGGAATGAGCAGTTCTTC. Protein: CSVGRLAGTWNEQFF.